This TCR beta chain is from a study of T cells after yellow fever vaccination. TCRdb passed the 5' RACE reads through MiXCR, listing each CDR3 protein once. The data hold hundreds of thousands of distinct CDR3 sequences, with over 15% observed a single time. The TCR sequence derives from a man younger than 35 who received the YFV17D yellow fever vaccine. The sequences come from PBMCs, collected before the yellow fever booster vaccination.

The CDR3 DNA is TGTGCCAGCACTTTGGTGGGGGGATCTGGCGAGCAGTTCTTC. Translated, it gives CASTLVGGSGEQFF. The rearrangement links TRBV7-9 to TRBJ2-1, with D maybe TRBD2 (6 bases). Trimming stripped 7 bases from V and 10 bases from J, with 20 bases between. Germline V lookup: CDR1 SEHNR, CDR2 FQNEAQ (reference sequence). This CDR3 comprises 14 residues.